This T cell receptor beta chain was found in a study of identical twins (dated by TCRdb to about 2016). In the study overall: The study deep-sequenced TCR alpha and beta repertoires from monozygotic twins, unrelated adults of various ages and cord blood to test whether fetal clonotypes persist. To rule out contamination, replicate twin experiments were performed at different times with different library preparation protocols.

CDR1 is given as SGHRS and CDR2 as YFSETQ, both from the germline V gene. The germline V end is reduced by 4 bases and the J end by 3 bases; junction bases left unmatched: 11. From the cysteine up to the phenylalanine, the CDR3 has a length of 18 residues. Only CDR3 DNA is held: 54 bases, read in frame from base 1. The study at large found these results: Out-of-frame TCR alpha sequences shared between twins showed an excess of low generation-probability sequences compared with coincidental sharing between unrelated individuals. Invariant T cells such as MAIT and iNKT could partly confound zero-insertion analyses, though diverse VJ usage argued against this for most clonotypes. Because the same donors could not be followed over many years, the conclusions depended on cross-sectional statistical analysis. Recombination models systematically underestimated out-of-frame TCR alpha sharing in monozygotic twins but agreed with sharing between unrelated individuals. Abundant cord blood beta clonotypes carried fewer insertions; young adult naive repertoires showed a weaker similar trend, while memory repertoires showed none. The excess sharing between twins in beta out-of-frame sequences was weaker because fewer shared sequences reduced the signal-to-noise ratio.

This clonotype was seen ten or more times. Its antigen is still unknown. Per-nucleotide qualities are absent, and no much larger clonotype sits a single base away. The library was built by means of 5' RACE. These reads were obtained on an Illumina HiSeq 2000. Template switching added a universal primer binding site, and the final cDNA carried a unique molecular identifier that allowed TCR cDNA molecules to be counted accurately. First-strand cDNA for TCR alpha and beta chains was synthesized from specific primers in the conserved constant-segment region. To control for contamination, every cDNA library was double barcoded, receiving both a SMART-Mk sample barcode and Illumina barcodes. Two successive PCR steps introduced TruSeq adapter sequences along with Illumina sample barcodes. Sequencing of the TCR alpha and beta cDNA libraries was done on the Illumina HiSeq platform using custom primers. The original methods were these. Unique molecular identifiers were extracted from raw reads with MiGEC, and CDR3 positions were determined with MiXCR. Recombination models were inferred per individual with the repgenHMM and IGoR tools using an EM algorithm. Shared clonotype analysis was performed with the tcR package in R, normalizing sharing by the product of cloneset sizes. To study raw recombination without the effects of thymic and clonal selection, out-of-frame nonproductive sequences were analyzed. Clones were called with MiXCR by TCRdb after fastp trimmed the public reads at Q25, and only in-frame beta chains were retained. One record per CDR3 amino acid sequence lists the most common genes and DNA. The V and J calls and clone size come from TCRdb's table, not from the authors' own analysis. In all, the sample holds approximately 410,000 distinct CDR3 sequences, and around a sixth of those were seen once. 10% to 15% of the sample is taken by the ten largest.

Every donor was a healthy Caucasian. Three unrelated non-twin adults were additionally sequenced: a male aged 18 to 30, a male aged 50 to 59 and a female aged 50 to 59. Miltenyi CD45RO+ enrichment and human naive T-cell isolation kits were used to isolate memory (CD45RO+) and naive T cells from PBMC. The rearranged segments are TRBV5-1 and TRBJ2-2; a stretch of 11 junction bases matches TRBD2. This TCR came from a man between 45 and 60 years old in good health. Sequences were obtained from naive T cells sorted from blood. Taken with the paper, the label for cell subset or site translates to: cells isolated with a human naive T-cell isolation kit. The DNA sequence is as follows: TGCGCCAGCAGCAGACGACCTAGCGGGGGGAAGGACACCGGGGAGCTGTTTTTT. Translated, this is CASSRRPSGGKDTGELFF.